This is a list of T cell receptor beta chains from one sample in a study of metastatic and nonmetastatic thyroid tumors. TCRdb ran MiXCR on the PCR reads. The sample lists tens of thousands of clones, roughly a third occurring once. The sample taken for sequencing was tumor tissue. Source of these receptors: a female donor with papillary thyroid cancer or a benign thyroid nodule (not recorded which). Some clones in this sample may be carry-over from other donors' samples. Both conserved end residues are part of each CDR3.

v_call: TRBV5-4; j_call: TRBJ2-1; cdr3_aa: CASSFAGINEQFF
v_call: TRBV2; j_call: TRBJ2-7; cdr3_aa: CASGGRQGANNEQYF
v_call: TRBV6-1; j_call: TRBJ2-1; cdr3_aa: CASSASRVHQFF
v_call: TRBV6-4; j_call: TRBJ2-1; cdr3_aa: CASSEQREGREQFF
v_call: TRBV6-2/TRBV6-3; j_call: TRBJ2-7; cdr3_aa: CASSYGGSASYEQYF
v_call: TRBV12-3/TRBV12-4; j_call: TRBJ2-7; cdr3_aa: CASSLSVGTYEQYF
v_call: TRBV6-1; j_call: TRBJ1-1; cdr3_aa: CAVQEGPGTEAFF
v_call: TRBV3-1; j_call: TRBJ1-1; cdr3_aa: CASSPGQGNTEAFF
v_call: TRBV28; j_call: TRBJ2-7; cdr3_aa: CASSQGSYEQYF
v_call: TRBV19; j_call: TRBJ1-2; cdr3_aa: CASSFLAGDGYTF
v_call: TRBV28; j_call: TRBJ2-7; cdr3_aa: CASRRTGTSYYEQYF
v_call: TRBV9; j_call: TRBJ1-1; cdr3_aa: CASSSTSFYTEAFF
v_call: TRBV15; j_call: TRBJ2-1; cdr3_aa: CATSRDLTGYNEQFF
v_call: TRBV20-1; j_call: TRBJ2-7; cdr3_aa: CSARGRLAGFSYEQYF
v_call: TRBV12-3/TRBV12-4; j_call: TRBJ2-5; cdr3_aa: CASSPLAGGRETQYF
v_call: TRBV6-2/TRBV6-3; j_call: TRBJ1-1; cdr3_aa: CASSYDQGKAFF
v_call: TRBV5-1; j_call: TRBJ2-3; cdr3_aa: CASSSGGTSGSFDTQYF